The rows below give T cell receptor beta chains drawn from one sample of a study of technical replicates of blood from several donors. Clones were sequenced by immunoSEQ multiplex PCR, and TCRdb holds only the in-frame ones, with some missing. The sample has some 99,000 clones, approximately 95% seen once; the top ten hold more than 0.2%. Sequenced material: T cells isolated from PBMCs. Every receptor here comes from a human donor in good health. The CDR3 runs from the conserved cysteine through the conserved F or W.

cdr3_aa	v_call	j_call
CASSESGVQETQYF	TRBV2	TRBJ2-5
CASSLSSGQPYEQYF	TRBV27	TRBJ2-7
CASSSDQGNYGYTF	TRBV28	TRBJ1-2
CASSRYTEAFF	TRBV2	TRBJ1-1
CASSFGTGRNTEAFF	TRBV5-1	TRBJ1-1
CASNPGQGVREQYF	TRBV10-1	TRBJ2-7
CASSLRLDPDTQYF	TRBV5-1	TRBJ2-3
CASSLGTGGTEAFF	TRBV19	TRBJ1-1
CASSPPSGITDTQYF	TRBV18	TRBJ2-3
CASSLGLADTYEQYF	TRBV28	TRBJ2-7
CASSLGQGAYEQYF	TRBV5-1	TRBJ2-7
CASSVGSMAFF	TRBV13	TRBJ1-1
CSVVTGGTYEQYF	TRBV29-1	-
CASSIWQGLGEKLFF	TRBV19	TRBJ1-4
CASSLGSGKVGPQHF	TRBV7-9	TRBJ1-5
CASSQTAIYNEQFF	TRBV14	TRBJ2-1
CSAHSRETQYF	TRBV20-1	TRBJ2-5
CASSWDSGRGEQFF	TRBV5-1	TRBJ2-1
CASRRGQANTEAFF	TRBV2	TRBJ1-1
CASSPGETYNEQFF	TRBV2	TRBJ2-1
CASGQGKWTEAFF	TRBV6-5	TRBJ1-1
CASSEYKTSGSETQYF	TRBV25-1	TRBJ2-5
CASSDGQGFPTGANVLTF	TRBV13	TRBJ2-6
CATSPRAGLEKLFF	TRBV15	TRBJ1-4
CASRMGQGYEQYF	TRBV5-8	TRBJ2-7
CASSLAGAETYEQYF	TRBV5-1	TRBJ2-7
CASSQTTGFVQYF	TRBV4-1	TRBJ2-5
CASSLNRLPLAGMYEQYF	TRBV7-8	TRBJ2-7
CRSGIIAGGKETQYF	TRBV6-1	TRBJ2-5
CASRLDGGRRAFF	TRBV2	TRBJ1-1
CSVPMGGTSTDTQYF	TRBV29-1	TRBJ2-3
CASSLAGSGYNEQFF	TRBV5-1	TRBJ2-1
CASSQDLEGEAFF	TRBV4-1	TRBJ1-1
CASSEPGLRYGAFF	TRBV6-1	TRBJ1-1
CSVEGTGTTSTDTQYF	TRBV29-1	TRBJ2-3
CASRTGGNTEAFF	TRBV6-5	TRBJ1-1
CASRQEETQYF	TRBV5-8	TRBJ2-5
CASFRDRVSPLHF	TRBV6-5	TRBJ1-6
CASSAQGQGYEQYF	TRBV6-6	TRBJ2-7
CASSQPGVLSYEQYF	TRBV6-5	TRBJ2-7